The next 3 T cell receptor beta chains were all read from a single sample in a study of human T cells and chemical hapten exposure. The time point is: patch test 3, about 24 weeks after DPC sensitization. Documented treatment: therapeutic diphenylcyclopropenone sensitization with weekly scalp DPC. TCRdb fed the RACE reads into MiXCR, producing one record per CDR3 protein. The table has roughly 97,000 distinct CDR3 sequences, around a quarter seen once. The sample consisted of whole blood, taken in connection with sensitization to the hapten diphenylcyclopropenone (DPC). Source of these receptors: a man aged 35 to 55 with alopecia areata. Some clones in this sample may be carry-over from other donors' samples.

The genes are TRBV28 and TRBJ1-5; maybe TRBD1 (6 bases). V shed 3 bases and J shed 7 bases, with 16 bases lying between them. CDR3 length: 15 amino acids. Germline V gene lookup returns CDR1 MDHEN and CDR2 SYDVKM. Written as DNA, the CDR3 is TGTGCCAGCAGTTTCCCGGACAGTCCGGGGCAGCCCCAGCATTTT. As protein: CASSFPDSPGQPQHF.

V and J are TRBV5-4 and TRBJ1-1; no reliable D call. The germline CDR1 and CDR2 sequences are SGHNT and YYREEE (reference sequence). CDR3 length: 12 amino acids. Trimming shortened V by 1 base and J by 1 base, and 2 bases separated the two germline ends. The CDR3 spells CASSLKNTEAFF. CDR3 DNA sequence: TGTGCCAGCAGCTTGAAGAACACTGAAGCTTTCTTT.

The chain employs TRBV5-1 and TRBJ2-1; tentative D call: TRBD1 (6 bases). There are 15 residues in the CDR3. CDR1 is SGHRS and CDR2 is YFSETQ in the germline V gene. V was clipped by 0 bases and J by 7 bases, with 14 bases between them. CDR3 protein: CASSLGTADSNEQFF. CDR3 in DNA: TGCGCCAGCAGCTTGGGGACAGCGGATTCAAATGAGCAGTTCTTC.